The 27 T cell receptor beta chains below all came from one sample that was sequenced in a study of cytomegalovirus exposure and HLA in healthy donors. Both 60 Vbeta primers and 13 Jbeta primers went into the PCR. This table comes from immunoSEQ multiplex PCR, and its TCRdb copy is limited to in-frame clones, with some not included. This sample has about 110,000 clones, with about two thirds found just once. Sequences were obtained from PBMCs. Every receptor here comes from a boy between 5 and 17 years old in good health and CMV-seronegative.

The V and J genes are TRBV6-6 and TRBJ1-1, with a possible D match to TRBD1 (5 bases). This CDR3 is 13 amino acids long. Per germline, CDR1 MNHNY and CDR2 SVGAGI (reference sequence). The germline V and J ends were trimmed by 5 bases and 3 bases, with 10 bases remaining between them. The DNA of the CDR3 is TGTGCCAGCAGTCTACAGGAACACACTGAAGCTTTCTTT. Protein: CASSLQEHTEAFF.

The chain links TRBV9 to TRBJ1-1, with D hard to call. Germline CDR1 SGDLS, CDR2 YYNGEE. This CDR3 has 13 amino acids. V was pared by 1 base and J by 4 bases, with 8 bases between. The CDR3 is CASSVTSGTEAFF. The CDR3 nucleotides read TGTGCCAGCAGCGTAACGAGCGGCACTGAAGCTTTCTTT.

The rearrangement links TRBV29-1 to TRBJ2-1; D unresolved. CDR3 size: 13 residues. Trimming left V 4 bases short and J 3 bases short, with 10 bases between. The V gene's germline CDR1 is SQVTM and CDR2 ANQGSEA. The CDR3 here is CSVAPDSYNEQFF. The CDR3 region has the DNA TGCAGCGTTGCTCCTGATAGCTACAATGAGCAGTTCTTC.

This chain connects TRBV5-1 to TRBJ1-5; TRBD1 agrees at 8 bases. The CDR3 has 14 amino acids. The germline gives CDR1 SGHRS, CDR2 YFSETQ. The V and J ends lost 4 bases and 6 bases, in that order; junction bases with no gene match: 6. CDR3 nucleotide sequence: TGCGCCAGCAGCACCGGACAGGGATCTCAGCCCCAGCATTTT. The encoded protein is CASSTGQGSQPQHF.

This rearrangement joins TRBV27 to TRBJ2-3; 9 positions agree with TRBD2. Trimming at V came to 2 bases and at J to 1 base, leaving 4 bases not matched to a gene. Germline values: CDR1 MNHEY, CDR2 SMNVEV (reference sequence). There are 16 residues in the CDR3. The CDR3 DNA reads TGTGCCAGCAGTTTAAAGCCTAGCGGGGGCACAGATACGCAGTATTTT. This translates into CASSLKPSGGTDTQYF.

V usage is TRBV30 and J usage is TRBJ1-1; 7 nucleotides agree with TRBD1. The CDR3 length is 16 residues. V trimming: 2 bases; J trimming: 1 base; junction bases outside the gene matches: 10. Germline CDR1 reads GTSNPN; CDR2 reads SVGIG (reference sequence). The CDR3 sequence is CAWSTWTGQENTEAFF. Here the CDR3 DNA reads TGTGCCTGGAGTACTTGGACAGGCCAGGAGAACACTGAAGCTTTCTTT.

The chain is built from TRBV6-5 and TRBJ2-7, with D perhaps TRBD2 (6 bases). Germline CDR1 reads MNHEY; CDR2 reads SVGAGI. The germline V and J ends were trimmed by 6 bases and 6 bases, with 18 bases remaining between them. This CDR3 has 14 residues. The CDR3 loop is CASSQPGVRIEQYF. As DNA, the CDR3 is TGTGCCAGCAGCCAGCCGGGGGTTAGGATCGAGCAGTACTTC.

Regarding this clone: The sample carries other DNA sequences with the same CDR3. J is TRBJ1-1 and V is TRBV30; 12 bases agree with TRBD1. V gave up 7 bases and J gave up 5 bases; unmatched junction bases: 2. Germline CDR1 is GTSNPN and CDR2 is SVGIG (reference sequence). CDR3 size: 12 residues. CDR3 in amino acids: CALGQGATEAFF. CDR3 in DNA: TGTGCCTTGGGACAGGGGGCAACTGAAGCTTTCTTT.

The chain is built from TRBV2 and TRBJ2-1, with a possible D match to TRBD2 (6 bases). The CDR3 runs 15 residues. V lost 7 bases and J lost 3, with 16 bases in between. CDR1 and CDR2 from the germline V gene are SNHLY and FYNNEI. The CDR3 reads CASTDGISGYNEQFF. Written as DNA, the CDR3 is TGTGCCAGCACCGACGGGATTAGCGGCTACAATGAGCAGTTCTTC.

In this sample, this clone turned up a few times. The V and J genes are TRBV15 and TRBJ1-1; no clear D gene. Germline V gene lookup returns CDR1 LNHNV and CDR2 YYDKDF (reference sequence). This CDR3 has 13 amino acids. Trimming pared 0 bases from V and 8 bases from J, leaving 10 bases between. The CDR3 DNA reads TGTGCCACCAGCAGAGACCGGGAGAGGGAAGCTTTCTTT. This gives the protein CATSRDREREAFF.

V usage is TRBV7-2 and J usage is TRBJ2-3, with 14 bases identical to TRBD2. Unmatched junction bases numbered 5, after V lost 3 bases and J lost 3 bases. The CDR3 is made up of 17 amino acids. Germline V lookup: CDR1 SGHTA, CDR2 FQGNSA. CDR3 DNA: TGTGCCAGCAGCTTGAGACTAGCGGGGGGGCCTACAGATACGCAGTATTTT. Translated, it gives CASSLRLAGGPTDTQYF.

This clone came up once. This chain connects TRBV5-4 to TRBJ1-4; the D gene is possibly TRBD1 (5 bases). Trimming cost V 2 bases and J 5 bases, with 10 bases left between them. CDR1 and CDR2 from the germline V gene are SGHNT and YYREEE (reference sequence). The CDR3 sequence is 14 residues long. The DNA for the CDR3 is TGTGCCAGCAGCTTCGGGCAGGGAAATGAAAAACTGTTTTTT. This sequence encodes CASSFGQGNEKLFF.

This chain uses TRBV2 with TRBJ2-5; tentatively, D is TRBD2 (5 bases). V was shortened by 6 bases and J by 5 bases, with 13 bases between the two germline ends. CDR1 is SNHLY and CDR2 is FYNNEI in the germline V gene. The CDR3 spans 13 residues. The CDR3 reads CASRAEAWETQYF. CDR3 bases: TGTGCCAGCAGAGCGGAGGCGTGGGAGACCCAGTACTTC. The full variable domain, with the rest looked up from reference TRBV2 and TRBJ2-5, is EPEVTQTPSHQVTQMGQEVILRCVPISNHLYFYWYRQILGQKVEFLVSFYNNEISEKSEIFDDQFSVERPDGSNFTLKIRSTKLEDSAMYFCASRAEAWETQYFGPGTRLLVL.

This chain uses TRBV5-4 with TRBJ1-1, with unresolved D. Germline V gene data show CDR1 as SGHNT and CDR2 as YYREEE (reference sequence). This CDR3 has 13 amino acids. Trimming took 0 bases from V and 3 from J, leaving 6 bases between them. The CDR3 DNA reads as TGTGCCAGCAGCTTGGATCGTGACACTGAAGCTTTCTTT. Translation gives CASSLDRDTEAFF.

This rearrangement joins TRBV7-9 to TRBJ2-3; the D gene is possibly TRBD2 (6 bases). Germline V gene data show CDR1 as SEHNR and CDR2 as FQNEAQ (reference sequence). V lost 6 bases to trimming and J lost 4 bases, with 17 bases between them. CDR3 length equals 15 residues. In nucleotides, the CDR3 is TGTGCCAGCAGTCCCACCCCGGGAGAGGCAGATACGCAGTATTTT. Its protein is CASSPTPGEADTQYF.

This chain links TRBV9 with TRBJ2-3; D might be TRBD2 (6 bases). The germline V gene encodes CDR1 SGDLS and CDR2 YYNGEE. This CDR3 has 14 amino acids. Trimming left V 3 bases short and J 4 bases short, with 12 bases between. CDR3 sequence (DNA): TGTGCCAGCAGCGGGACTAACCGGGCAGATACGCAGTATTTT. Amino acids: CASSGTNRADTQYF.

The chain couples TRBV7-2 to TRBJ2-2, with D perhaps TRBD2 (6 bases). Germline CDR1 SGHTA, CDR2 FQGNSA. V gave up 5 bases and J gave up 4 bases, with 17 bases separating them. The CDR3 sequence is 16 residues long. This CDR3 reads CASSPRSGGVTGELFF. The DNA of the CDR3 is TGTGCCAGCAGCCCCCGAAGTGGCGGGGTCACCGGGGAGCTGTTTTTT. The full variable domain, with the rest looked up from reference TRBV7-2 and TRBJ2-2, is GAGVSQSPSNKVTEKGKDVELRCDPISGHTALYWYRQSLGQGLEFLIYFQGNSAPDKSGLPSDRFSAERTGGSVSTLTIQRTQQEDSAVYLCASSPRSGGVTGELFFGEGSRLTVL.

The chain employs TRBV5-1 and TRBJ1-1, with 9 bases matching TRBD1. Losses at the gene ends were 0 bases for V and 1 base for J; bases not matched to a gene: 1. From germline, CDR1 is SGHRS and CDR2 YFSETQ. CDR3 size: 15 residues. The CDR3 nucleotides are TGCGCCAGCAGCTTGGACAGGGGGCGGAACACTGAAGCTTTCTTT. It is translated as CASSLDRGRNTEAFF.

This clone appeared a few times. V is TRBV6-6 and J is TRBJ1-1, with D uncertain. Trimming removed 1 base from V and 1 base from J, with 10 bases in between. The CDR3 spans 15 residues. The germline V gene has CDR1 MNHNY and CDR2 SVGAGI (reference sequence). The CDR3 reads CASSYLGHENTEAFF. The CDR3 nucleotides read TGTGCCAGCAGTTACTTGGGCCACGAGAACACTGAAGCTTTCTTT.

V gene TRBV5-4 combines with J gene TRBJ2-3; 9 nucleotides align to TRBD2. CDR1 and CDR2 from the germline V gene are SGHNT and YYREEE (reference sequence). Unmatched junction bases numbered 11, after V lost 0 bases and J lost 0 bases. CDR3 length: 19 residues. CDR3 protein: CASSLVLAGVVTSTDTQYF. The CDR3 bases are TGTGCCAGCAGCTTGGTGTTAGCGGGGGTGGTTACTAGCACAGATACGCAGTATTTT. Full variable domain (rest looked up from reference TRBV5-4 and TRBJ2-3): ETGVTQSPTHLIKTRGQQVTLRCSSQSGHNTVSWYQQALGQGPQFIFQYYREEENGRGNFPPRFSGLQFPNYSSELNVNALELDDSALYLCASSLVLAGVVTSTDTQYFGPGTRLTVL.

This clone was seen only once. The chain combines TRBV19 with TRBJ1-5; 7 nucleotides align to TRBD1. V lost 7 bases and J lost 3; bases outside the gene matches: 3. This CDR3 comprises 13 residues. CDR1 LNHDA and CDR2 SQIVND come from the germline V gene (reference sequence). CDR3 residues: CASKGQYNQPQHF. CDR3 nucleotides: TGTGCCAGTAAGGGACAGTACAATCAGCCCCAGCATTTT.

This clone came up once. The chain employs TRBV2 and TRBJ2-1; TRBD1 agrees at 8 bases. CDR1 is SNHLY, CDR2 FYNNEI, per germline. The CDR3 loop spans 16 amino acids. Losses at the gene ends were 6 bases for V and 5 bases for J; bases not matched to a gene: 12. This chain's CDR3 is CASRTGADILNNEQFF. As DNA, the CDR3 is TGTGCCAGCAGGACAGGGGCTGACATCCTAAACAATGAGCAGTTCTTC.

This chain joins TRBV27 and TRBJ2-7; 8 bases are shared with TRBD1. V shed 5 bases, J shed 0 bases, and the junction held 6 bases outside the gene matches. The CDR3 is 15 residues long. The germline gives CDR1 MNHEY, CDR2 SMNVEV (reference sequence). DNA of the CDR3: TGTGCCAGCAGTCCAGGGACAGGAGCCTCCTACGAGCAGTACTTC. It translates to CASSPGTGASYEQYF.

This clone was detected only a few times. The chain is built from TRBV10-3 and TRBJ1-2; D unclear. Per the germline V gene, CDR1 is ENHRY and CDR2 is SYGVKD. The ends were cut back, 0 bases at V and 1 base at J, with 9 bases in the middle. The CDR3 length is 15 residues. CDR3 amino acids: CAISESMSYNYGYTF. The CDR3 DNA follows: TGTGCCATCAGTGAGTCTATGAGTTATAACTATGGCTACACCTTC.

The genes are TRBV2 and TRBJ2-5, with a tentative D call TRBD1 (5 bases). CDR3 size: 11 residues. Germline V gene data show CDR1 as SNHLY and CDR2 as FYNNEI. V was cut by 5 bases and J by 5 bases, with 6 bases left in between. CDR3 in amino acids: CASSKGETQYF. Written as DNA, the CDR3 is TGTGCCAGCAGTAAGGGGGAGACCCAGTACTTC. Combining the CDR3 with reference TRBV2 and TRBJ2-5 gives the whole variable domain EPEVTQTPSHQVTQMGQEVILRCVPISNHLYFYWYRQILGQKVEFLVSFYNNEISEKSEIFDDQFSVERPDGSNFTLKIRSTKLEDSAMYFCASSKGETQYFGPGTRLLVL.

The chain uses TRBV5-6 and TRBJ2-7, with D possibly TRBD1 on 5 matching bases. The V gene lost 0 bases and the J gene lost 3 bases, with 10 bases spanning the gap. The CDR3 sequence is 14 residues long. Germline lookup yields CDR1 SGHDT and CDR2 YYEEEE. The CDR3 DNA reads as TGTGCCAGCAGCTTGGGGCAGGGAAACTACGAGCAGTACTTC. The encoded protein is CASSLGQGNYEQYF.

This chain joins TRBV5-1 and TRBJ1-5, with 7 bases aligning to TRBD1. The V and J ends lost 4 bases and 2 bases, in that order; junction bases with no gene match: 15. The V gene's germline CDR1 is SGHRS and CDR2 YFSETQ. This CDR3 has 18 residues. The DNA of the CDR3 is TGCGCCAGCAGCCCTCAGGGGGTCCTAAGTGATTGCAATCAGCCCCAGCATTTT. Protein product: CASSPQGVLSDCNQPQHF.